The 12 T cell receptor beta chains below all came from one sample that was sequenced in a study of blood T cells in healthy people across ages. With a J-beta primer mix and a sample-barcoded 5' primer, a second PCR ran 7 to 11 cycles. TCRdb re-called the 5' RACE reads with MiXCR, one entry per CDR3 protein. The sample holds over a million distinct CDR3 sequences, approximately 43% seen once. The sequencing sample was made of blood. The receptor set was obtained from a woman younger than 35 in good health.

The chain carries TRBV27 and TRBJ1-4; D not certain. Looked up from germline, CDR1 is MNHEY and CDR2 is SMNVEV (reference sequence). The CDR3 is made up of 15 amino acids. Trimming took off 1 base at V and 4 bases at J, with 10 bases between the two ends. CDR3 nucleotide sequence: TGTGCCAGCAGTTTATTGGGCAAATATAATGAAAAACTGTTTTTT. This gives the protein CASSLLGKYNEKLFF.

The chain recombines TRBV9 with TRBJ2-1; D is unclear. The V gene's germline CDR1 is SGDLS and CDR2 YYNGEE. The CDR3 covers 12 residues. Trimming pared 4 bases from V and 9 bases from J, leaving 11 bases between. CDR3 region: CASSTPPFEQFF. The CDR3 nucleotides read TGTGCCAGCAGCACCCCTCCCTTTGAGCAGTTCTTC.

The chain couples TRBV6-6 to TRBJ1-5; 9 positions match TRBD1. CDR1 and CDR2 (germline): MNHNY, SVGAGI (reference sequence). The CDR3 is made up of 15 amino acids. Germline trimming cut 5 bases from V and 3 bases from J; bases unmatched to any gene: 5. This CDR3 is CASSTGTGHNQPQHF. Written as DNA, the CDR3 is TGTGCCAGCAGTACCGGGACAGGGCACAATCAGCCCCAGCATTTT.

This clonotype appeared a single time. The V gene is TRBV28, the J gene TRBJ1-5, with 8 bases aligning to TRBD1. The CDR3 is 15 residues long. J was trimmed by 6 bases and V by 5 bases; bases with no gene match: 9. CDR1 and CDR2 from the germline V gene are MDHEN and SYDVKM. CDR3 sequence reads: CASSPTGTGLQPQHF. CDR3 coding DNA: TGTGCCAGCAGTCCGACCGGGACAGGACTTCAGCCCCAGCATTTT. Full variable domain (missing parts from reference TRBV28 and TRBJ1-5): DVKVTQSSRYLVKRTGEKVFLECVQDMDHENMFWYRQDPGLGLRLIYFSYDVKMKEKGDIPEGYSVSREKKERFSLILESASTNQTSMYLCASSPTGTGLQPQHFGDGTRLSIL.

The CDR3 is CATSRFSTSEANYGYTF. The CDR3 DNA is TGTGCCACCAGCAGATTTTCGACCAGTGAGGCTAACTATGGCTACACCTTC. The genes are TRBV15 and TRBJ1-2; D ambiguous. The V and J ends lost 2 bases and 0 bases respectively, with 16 bases between them. The germline gives CDR1 LNHNV, CDR2 YYDKDF (reference sequence). CDR3 length equals 17 residues.

This clonotype has more than one count but fewer than ten. The chain uses TRBV6-2 or TRBV6-3 and TRBJ1-5, with D possibly TRBD1 on 6 matching bases. Germline V CDR1 and CDR2: MNHEY, SVGEGT. V was clipped by 5 bases and J by 4 bases, with 15 bases between them. This CDR3 comprises 15 residues. The CDR3 DNA reads as TGTGCCAGCAGTGGACGCAGGGGAATTAATCAGCCCCAGCATTTT. Its translation is CASSGRRGINQPQHF.

V and J are TRBV5-1 and TRBJ1-4, with 9 nucleotides matching TRBD1. Germline V gene lookup returns CDR1 SGHRS and CDR2 YFSETQ. V shed 4 bases, J shed 7 bases, and the junction held 8 bases outside the gene matches. The CDR3 spans 15 residues. The CDR3 DNA sequence: TGCGCCAGCAGCCGACCGGGACAGGGCGGTGAAAAACTGTTTTTT. Translating gives CASSRPGQGGEKLFF.

For this clonotype: One end of the junction varies from germline; a read error may be responsible. This chain links TRBV9 with TRBJ2-4, with 10 bases aligning to TRBD1. The DNA end is a closer match to TRBJ2-7, so the J assignment may be wrong. The CDR3 has 17 amino acids. Germline V gene data show CDR1 as SGDLS and CDR2 as YYNGEE. The CDR3: CVSSVGNYGTGVYEQYF. In nucleotides, the CDR3 is TGTGTCAGCAGCGTAGGTAACTACGGGACAGGGGTATACGAGCAGTACTTC.

The rearrangement uses TRBV7-2 and TRBJ1-4; D gene unclear. The CDR3 length is 15 residues. Germline assignment: CDR1 SGHTA and CDR2 FQGNSA. Trimming removed 3 bases from V and 7 bases from J, with 15 bases in between. In DNA form, the CDR3 reads TGTGCCAGCAGCTTTTTTAGGGCCCAAGGTGAAAAACTGTTTTTT. Translation: CASSFFRAQGEKLFF. The full variable domain, rest sourced from reference TRBV7-2 and TRBJ1-4, is GAGVSQSPSNKVTEKGKDVELRCDPISGHTALYWYRQSLGQGLEFLIYFQGNSAPDKSGLPSDRFSAERTGGSVSTLTIQRTQQEDSAVYLCASSFFRAQGEKLFFGSGTQLSVL.

The chain has TRBV29-1 and TRBJ2-3, with TRBD2 matching over 11 bases. The V and J ends lost 2 bases and 0 bases, in that order; junction bases with no gene match: 1. This CDR3 region has 15 residues. Germline V lookup: CDR1 SQVTM, CDR2 ANQGSEA. In DNA, the CDR3 is TGCAGCGTTGAAACTAGCGGGAGAAGCACAGATACGCAGTATTTT. This codes for CSVETSGRSTDTQYF.

A few counts support this clonotype. The J gene is TRBJ2-1, the V gene TRBV20-1; D gene ambiguous. The V and J ends lost 6 bases and 0 bases respectively, with 15 bases between them. Germline V gene sequence: CDR1 DFQATT, CDR2 SNEGSKA (reference sequence). The length of the CDR3 is 15 residues. The DNA of the CDR3 is TGCAGTGCCGAAAGACGCTTTTACTCCTACAATGAGCAGTTCTTC. Its protein is CSAERRFYSYNEQFF.

V usage is TRBV27 and J usage is TRBJ2-1, with D perhaps assigned TRBD1 or TRBD2 (5 bases each). The germline CDR1 and CDR2 sequences are MNHEY and SMNVEV (reference sequence). This CDR3 comprises 14 residues. Deletions cut 5 bases from V and 8 bases from J, with 16 bases between. The DNA for the CDR3 is TGTGCCAGCAGTGATAGTGGGGGTCCCGATGAGCAGTTCTTC. The encoded protein is CASSDSGGPDEQFF.